The source of this TCR beta chain is a study of blood T cell repertoires in COVID-19 (dated by TCRdb to between 2020 and 2021). At the level of the whole study: Samples covering the acute and convalescent phases of COVID-19 were provided by collaborators in the United States, Italy and Spain. The prospective study material was composed of cDNA or gDNA derived from T cells, B-cell-depleted T cells, or PBMCs. Deeply sampled blood TCRbeta repertoires from subjects exposed to, actively infected with, or recovered from COVID-19 were included in the dataset. A freely available public database, intended as a resource for researchers studying the immune response to SARS-CoV-2, is where the repertoires were released. Samples came from the ongoing ImmuneRACE study (first 160 participants) plus 1,254 subjects from 6 global collaborators. The sample metadata nearly always contained a de-identified subject ID, COVID-19 status, age in years and sex. Where available, HLA class I and class II types were taken from metadata supplied by the sample provider and were not determined by assay-based typing.

Turning to this clone: What this receptor recognizes is not known. Nothing much larger sits one base from this clone, and base qualities are not available.

Broader findings and caveats from the paper: Clinical and demographic metadata were provided uncurated, with the amount varying by source and participant.

One collaborating source in Seattle enrolled patients during active infection and followed them longitudinally through the course of disease. The collaborating institutions used their own protocols to collect whole blood in K2EDTA tubes. For TCRbeta analysis, collaborators shipped samples in one of three forms: frozen whole blood, isolated PBMCs, or DNA extracted from either of those sample types. TCRbeta CDR3 regions were amplified from genomic DNA using the immunoSEQ Assay, a bias-controlled multiplex PCR. Per the original workflow: The number of nucleated cells in each sample was estimated by amplification of reference gene primers within the assay. To quantify the absolute abundance of each unique TCRbeta CDR3 rearrangement, sequence reads were collapsed and filtered. For each sample, productive Simpson clonality was calculated as the square root of Simpson's diversity index over productive rearrangements. TCRdb mirrors the immuneACCESS table, restricted to in-frame sequences. Some clones are absent from its copies; in checked studies, under half trace to an unresolved V gene, and the reason for the others is unknown. The D gene and trimming were derived from the DNA, and the V and J assignments and clone size from that table. This sample lists fewer than 200,000 clones; roughly 80% were detected once. The ten largest clones add up to approximately 9.9% of the sample.

V gives up 3 bases and J gives up 5 bases, and the segment between their germline ends measures 13 bases. CDR1 and CDR2 are drawn from the germline V gene: SGHNT, YENEEA. The CDR3 runs 15 amino acids, cysteine and phenylalanine included. The CDR3 DNA has 45 bases and is translated from base 1. The sequence joins TRBV11-3 to TRBJ2-2; a tentative D call is TRBD2 (6 bases match). This clonotype was obtained from a woman aged 35 to 49 with COVID-19, enrolled during active disease. Specimen: peripheral blood. The nucleotide sequence is TGTGCCAGCAGCTTCTCCGGGAGTTTGACCGGGGAGCTGTTTTTT. Protein translation: CASSFSGSLTGELFF.